The 5 T cell receptor beta chains below all came from one sample that was sequenced in a study of cytomegalovirus exposure and HLA in healthy donors. The study ran its PCR with 60 Vbeta and 13 Jbeta primers. Produced via immunoSEQ multiplex PCR; TCRdb's table is partial and in-frame only. The sample lists some 120,000 clones; around 70% were seen once. Sample: PBMCs. Receptors were obtained from a woman under 30 in good health and CMV-seronegative.

In regard to this clone: The same CDR3 also results from other DNA sequences found in this sample. This chain uses TRBV2 with TRBJ1-3, with 8 bases fitting TRBD1. Germline V gene sequence: CDR1 SNHLY, CDR2 FYNNEI. CDR3 size: 14 residues. The trim removed 6 bases at V and 7 bases at J, leaving 8 bases unmatched. CDR3 sequence: CASRGYRGRNTIYF. The CDR3 DNA reads TGTGCCAGCAGAGGATACAGGGGGAGGAACACCATATATTTT.

V gene TRBV6-5 combines with J gene TRBJ2-7; possibly TRBD1 for D (6 bases). The CDR3 loop spans 15 amino acids. Trimming left V 0 bases short and J 1 base short, with 10 bases between. CDR1 is MNHEY, CDR2 SVGAGI, per germline. CDR3 region: CASSYSQGGSYEQYF. The CDR3 coding sequence is TGTGCCAGCAGTTACTCACAGGGTGGTTCCTACGAGCAGTACTTC.

This chain links TRBV6-5 with TRBJ1-1; the D gene is possibly TRBD1 (6 bases). V lost 6 bases, J lost 1 base, and 9 bases lay in between. The CDR3 contains 13 residues. Germline CDR1 reads MNHEY; CDR2 reads SVGAGI. The CDR3 is CASSRTENTEAFF. In DNA form, the CDR3 reads TGTGCCAGCAGCCGGACAGAGAACACTGAAGCTTTCTTT.

This chain joins TRBV14 and TRBJ2-7, with 10 bases that match TRBD2. Trimming took 5 bases from V and 5 from J; bases not matched to a gene: 3. Germline V gives CDR1 SGHDN, CDR2 FVKESK. The CDR3 extends over 13 amino acids. CDR3 DNA: TGTGCCAGCAGCGCCGGGACTAGCGACGAGCAGTACTTC. Translated: CASSAGTSDEQYF.

The chain employs TRBV5-1 and TRBJ1-2, with 11 bases matching TRBD1. The CDR3 spans 18 residues. V lost 0 bases to trimming and J lost 4 bases; unmatched junction nucleotides: 11. Germline-derived CDR1 and CDR2 are SGHRS and YFSETQ. The CDR3 coding sequence is TGCGCCAGCAGCTTGGCAGTGGACAGGGGGCAGGTTGGCTATGGCTACACCTTC. Amino acid sequence: CASSLAVDRGQVGYGYTF.